The entry below describes one T cell receptor beta chain. The data were taken from a study of blood T cells in healthy people across ages. With 0 bases removed from V and 10 bases from J, the gap between germline ends came to 13 bases. Germline loops: CDR1 MGHRA, CDR2 YSYEKL. The CDR3 covers 14 residues. Primed by a sample-barcoded 5' primer and a J-beta primer mix, a second PCR proceeded for about 7 to 11 cycles. TCRdb fed the 5' RACE reads into MiXCR, producing one record per CDR3 protein. Here the sample spans about 800,000 distinct CDR3 sequences, around 25% being singletons. The sample also formed part of further work on T cells of mothers and their children.

This sequence joins TRBV4-1 and TRBJ1-5; D gene uncertain. Sequenced material: blood. This clonotype was sampled from a boy aged 5 to 17 in good health. CDR3 nucleotides: TGCGCCAGCAGCCAAGATCAAGATGGAGGTCCCCAGCATTTT. Its protein product is CASSQDQDGGPQHF.